The next 5 T cell receptor beta chains were all read from a single sample in a study of T-cell memory formation after mild COVID-19. Each CDR3 protein gets one entry after TCRdb re-called the 5' RACE reads with MiXCR. The table lists about 210,000 distinct CDR3 sequences, 27% of them singletons. The source material was PBMCs or a T cell subset sorted from them (not recorded which). The receptors stem from an adult woman who had mild COVID-19 (a few samples of this study predate the infection). Cell type and time point are not known.

The chain carries TRBV4-1 and TRBJ2-1; the D is unclear. This CDR3 comprises 13 residues. Germline V CDR1 and CDR2: MGHRA, YSYEKL. Trimming left V 3 bases short and J 9 bases short, with 12 bases between. CDR3 nucleotide sequence: TGCGCCAGCAGCCAGCGGAAGGGTTTTGAGCAGTTCTTC. It is translated as CASSQRKGFEQFF.

In its sample, this clonotype was seen a few times. The chain uses TRBV2 and TRBJ1-2, with 7 bases identical to TRBD1. V shed 3 bases and J 5 bases; nucleotides not matched to a gene: 3. CDR3 length: 13 amino acids. The germline V gene has CDR1 SNHLY and CDR2 FYNNEI. The chain's CDR3 is CASSDTGEYGYTF. CDR3 DNA sequence: TGTGCCAGCAGTGACACAGGGGAGTATGGCTACACCTTC.

This clonotype was seen a few times. The chain combines TRBV19 with TRBJ2-3; no definite D call. The CDR3 has 15 amino acids. From germline, CDR1 is LNHDA and CDR2 SQIVND (reference sequence). The germline V and J ends were trimmed by 1 base and 2 bases, with 10 bases remaining between them. This CDR3 reads CASSIGLLHTDTQYF. The DNA of the CDR3 is TGTGCCAGTAGTATAGGCCTACTTCACACAGATACGCAGTATTTT.

The chain links TRBV15 to TRBJ2-1, with 7 bases fitting TRBD2. V shed 3 bases and J 7 bases; nucleotides not matched to a gene: 9. This CDR3 is 15 amino acids long. CDR1 is LNHNV, CDR2 YYDKDF, per germline (reference sequence). DNA for the CDR3: TGTGCCACCAGCAGGGAGCGGGGAGTAAGTAATGAGCAGTTCTTC. This encodes CATSRERGVSNEQFF.

V usage is TRBV20-1 and J usage is TRBJ1-4; 7 bases fit TRBD1. From germline, CDR1 is DFQATT and CDR2 SNEGSKA (reference sequence). The CDR3 has 15 amino acids. J was trimmed by 4 bases and V by 1 base; bases with no gene match: 6. CDR3 DNA: TGCAGTGCTAGAGTCGGGACAGCCAATAATGAAAAACTGTTTTTT. As protein: CSARVGTANNEKLFF.